This T cell receptor beta chain was recorded in a study of blood T cell repertoires in COVID-19. The CDR3 totals 15 residues. CDR1 is MNHEY and CDR2 is SVGAGI in the germline V gene. V was clipped by 6 bases and J by 12 bases; unmatched bases: 14. Profiling relied on immunoSEQ multiplex PCR, and the TCRdb table lists in-frame clones only, not all of them. The data hold more than 55,000 clones, with 60% to 85% observed a single time. The rearrangement joins TRBV6-5 to TRBJ2-1, with TRBD2 matching over 10 bases. The sequenced sample consisted of peripheral blood. The TCR comes from a man aged 55 to 70 with acute or convalescent COVID-19. The CDR3 sequence is CASSSSGSGGRRQFF. CDR3 coding DNA: TGTGCCAGCAGCTCGTCGGGTAGCGGGGGGAGGCGGCAGTTCTTC.